These 17 T cell receptor beta chains were all obtained from the same sample, sequenced in a study of T-cell memory formation after mild COVID-19. Using its own MiXCR run on the 5' RACE reads, TCRdb lists one record per CDR3 protein. The sample consists of 200,000 to 250,000 distinct CDR3 sequences, 15% of them appearing once. The sample taken for sequencing was PBMCs or a T cell subset sorted from them (not recorded which). These receptors originate from an adult woman who had mild COVID-19 (a few samples of this study predate the infection). Cell type and time point are not known.

This clonotype was observed a few times. The V and J genes are TRBV5-1 and TRBJ1-1, with 8 bases matching TRBD1. Per the germline V gene, CDR1 is SGHRS and CDR2 is YFSETQ. The CDR3 extends over 16 amino acids. Trimming cost V 4 bases and J 5 bases; bases outside gene matches: 13. This CDR3 is CASSPAGGVSETEAFF. The CDR3 DNA reads TGCGCCAGCAGCCCGGCAGGGGGCGTTTCGGAGACTGAAGCTTTCTTT.

This clonotype occurred a few times. The chain carries TRBV11-2 and TRBJ2-1, with 10 bases lining up with TRBD2. In germline, CDR1 is SGHAT, CDR2 FQNNGV. The CDR3 sequence is 17 residues long. V was pared by 2 bases and J by 6 bases, with 10 bases of the junction left unmatched. The CDR3 loop reads CASSLSGVSGRSNEQFF. The CDR3 region has the DNA TGTGCCAGCAGCTTAAGTGGGGTTAGCGGGAGGAGCAATGAGCAGTTCTTC.

This clonotype occurred many times. The CDR3 nucleotides read TGTGCCAGCAGCGGCGAGACCGCTACCACCTATGGCTACACCTTC. Amino acids: CASSGETATTYGYTF. V and J are TRBV7-9 and TRBJ1-2; D is ambiguous. Germline values: CDR1 SEHNR, CDR2 FQNEAQ (reference sequence). The V and J ends lost 5 bases and 4 bases respectively, with 17 bases between them. CDR3 length equals 15 residues. The complete variable domain, with remaining parts taken from reference TRBV7-9 and TRBJ1-2, reads DTGVSQNPRHKITKRGQNVTFRCDPISEHNRLYWYRQTLGQGPEFLTYFQNEAQLEKSRLLSDRFSAERPKGSFSTLEIQRTEQGDSAMYLCASSGETATTYGYTFGSGTRLTVV.

The chain carries TRBV6-2 or TRBV6-3 and TRBJ2-1, with D possibly matching TRBD2 (5 bases). Looked up from germline, CDR1 is MNHEY and CDR2 is SVGEGT. This CDR3 is built from 14 residues. Trimming removed 1 base at V and 7 bases at J, with 11 bases between. DNA of the CDR3: TGTGCCAGCAGTTACTACCTCGCGGGTAATGAGCAGTTCTTC. It is translated as CASSYYLAGNEQFF.

This clonotype has just a few counts. The genes are TRBV12-3 or TRBV12-4 and TRBJ1-1, with D perhaps TRBD1 (6 bases). CDR3 length equals 14 residues. Trimming removed 8 bases at V and 4 bases at J, with 17 bases between. The CDR3 here is CASHSGGRGTEAFF. In DNA form, the CDR3 reads TGTGCCAGCCATTCCGGGGGCAGGGGCACTGAAGCTTTCTTT.

V usage is TRBV12-5 and J usage is TRBJ1-5; D ambiguous. The CDR3 spans 12 residues. Germline V lookup: CDR1 LGHNT, CDR2 FRNRAP. Trimming left V 1 base short and J 7 bases short, with 5 bases between. CDR3 nucleotide sequence: TGTGCTAGTGGTTTGGATTACCAGCCCCAGCATTTT. Translated, it gives CASGLDYQPQHF.

This clonotype was counted only a few times. The V call is TRBV20-1, the J call TRBJ2-7; 8 bases match TRBD2. The CDR3 consists of 16 residues. V shed 2 bases and J 1 base; nucleotides not matched to a gene: 10. Germline V gives CDR1 DFQATT, CDR2 SNEGSKA (reference sequence). This CDR3 is CSARFSMRGASYEQYF. Written as DNA, the CDR3 is TGCAGTGCTAGATTTTCTATGCGGGGGGCGTCCTACGAGCAGTACTTC.

The chain uses TRBV20-1 and TRBJ1-1; D may be TRBD1 (5 bases). Germline V gene data show CDR1 as DFQATT and CDR2 as SNEGSKA (reference sequence). The CDR3 contains 12 residues. With 7 bases removed from V and 4 bases from J, the gap between germline ends came to 13 bases. The CDR3 is CSVMPGTTEAFF. Written as DNA, the CDR3 is TGCAGTGTTATGCCAGGGACCACTGAAGCTTTCTTT.

The V and J genes are TRBV12-3 or TRBV12-4 and TRBJ2-1, with TRBD2 matching 14 bases. This CDR3 is 15 amino acids long. With V trimmed by 7 bases and J by 8 bases, 7 bases remained unmatched. The CDR3 nucleotides read TGTGCCAGCATTAAACAGGGACTAGCGGGGGATGAGCAGTTCTTC. It encodes CASIKQGLAGDEQFF.

At least ten counts were recorded for this clonotype. The chain carries TRBV5-1 and TRBJ2-2; D is uncertain. This CDR3 has 16 residues. The V gene lost 6 bases and the J gene lost 7 bases, with 22 bases spanning the gap. Germline CDR1 reads SGHRS; CDR2 reads YFSETQ. In DNA form, the CDR3 reads TGCGCCAGCAACAATGAGGCGCCTCGGCGTAGCGGGGAGCTGTTTTTT. The encoded protein is CASNNEAPRRSGELFF.

This clonotype was counted only a few times. The genes are TRBV5-4 and TRBJ2-6; the D call may be TRBD1 or TRBD2 (5 bases each). CDR3 size: 16 residues. V lost 2 bases and J lost 3, with 12 bases in between. CDR1 is SGHNT and CDR2 is YYREEE in the germline V gene (reference sequence). The CDR3 protein is CASSFFEGYGANVLTF. The DNA of the CDR3 is TGTGCCAGCAGCTTCTTTGAGGGGTATGGGGCCAACGTCCTGACTTTC.

This clonotype appeared a few times. The gene calls are TRBV12-3 or TRBV12-4 and TRBJ1-1; 7 bases map to TRBD1. The trim removed 6 bases at V and 5 bases at J, leaving 6 bases unmatched. The CDR3 is made up of 13 amino acids. The CDR3 coding sequence is TGTGCCAGCAGCAGAACAGGGGTTACTGAAGCTTTCTTT. Its protein product is CASSRTGVTEAFF.

This chain links TRBV6-1 with TRBJ2-5, with a weak D call TRBD2 (5 bases). Trimming took 4 bases from V and 1 from J, leaving 10 bases between them. The CDR3 has 14 residues. Germline lookup yields CDR1 MNHNS and CDR2 SASEGT. This CDR3 reads CASSGRGFQETQYF. CDR3 nucleotides: TGTGCCAGCAGTGGCCGAGGGTTCCAAGAGACCCAGTACTTC.

The chain is built from TRBV3-1 and TRBJ2-3, with D unclear. The CDR3 covers 18 residues. Per the germline V gene, CDR1 is LGHDT and CDR2 is YNNKEL (reference sequence). V lost 1 base and J lost 2, with 19 bases in between. CDR3 in amino acids: CASSQVRSTYHITDTQYF. The DNA of the CDR3 is TGTGCCAGCAGCCAAGTTCGATCGACTTATCATATCACAGATACGCAGTATTTT.

This clonotype has a handful of counts. The genes are TRBV5-1 and TRBJ2-5, with a tentative D call TRBD1 (5 bases). Germline V gene data show CDR1 as SGHRS and CDR2 as YFSETQ. V lost 2 bases, J lost 5 bases, and 13 bases lay in between. The CDR3 consists of 14 residues. CDR3 coding DNA: TGCGCCAGCAGCTTTAGACAGCCAAAGGAGACCCAGTACTTC. As protein: CASSFRQPKETQYF. The full variable domain, completed using reference TRBV5-1 and TRBJ2-5, is KAGVTQTPRYLIKTRGQQVTLSCSPISGHRSVSWYQQTPGQGLQFLFEYFSETQRNKGNFPGRFSGRQFSNSRSEMNVSTLELGDSALYLCASSFRQPKETQYFGPGTRLLVL.

The gene calls are TRBV30 and TRBJ2-3, with no clear D. The CDR3 runs to 13 residues. Germline V gene sequence: CDR1 GTSNPN, CDR2 SVGIG (reference sequence). Trimming took off 0 bases at V and 4 bases at J, with 8 bases between the two ends. DNA of the CDR3: TGTGCCTGGAGTGTACTGGACCCAGATACGCAGTATTTT. This gives the protein CAWSVLDPDTQYF.

The chain links TRBV5-1 to TRBJ1-1, with 7 bases fitting TRBD1. Unmatched junction bases numbered 11, after V lost 4 bases and J lost 8 bases. This CDR3 has 14 amino acids. CDR1 is SGHRS and CDR2 is YFSETQ in the germline V gene. CDR3 DNA: TGCGCCAGCAGCCTCTCCGGGACAGATTGGGAAGCTTTCTTT. The encoded protein is CASSLSGTDWEAFF.